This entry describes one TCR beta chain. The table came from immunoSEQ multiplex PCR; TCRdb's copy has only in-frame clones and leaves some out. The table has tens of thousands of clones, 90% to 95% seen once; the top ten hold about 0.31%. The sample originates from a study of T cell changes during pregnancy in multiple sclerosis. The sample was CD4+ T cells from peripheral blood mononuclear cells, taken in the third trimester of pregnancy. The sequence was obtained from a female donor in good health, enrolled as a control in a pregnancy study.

The CDR3 here is CATSTRDTAPAMIQETQYF. DNA for the CDR3: TGTGCCACCAGCACCCGGGACACCGCTCCCGCGATGATCCAAGAGACCCAGTACTTC. This rearrangement joins TRBV15 to TRBJ2-5, with a tentative D call TRBD1 (6 bases). The CDR3 is 19 residues long. Germline V gene lookup returns CDR1 LNHNV and CDR2 YYDKDF (reference sequence). V gave up 4 bases and J gave up 1 base, with 25 bases separating them.